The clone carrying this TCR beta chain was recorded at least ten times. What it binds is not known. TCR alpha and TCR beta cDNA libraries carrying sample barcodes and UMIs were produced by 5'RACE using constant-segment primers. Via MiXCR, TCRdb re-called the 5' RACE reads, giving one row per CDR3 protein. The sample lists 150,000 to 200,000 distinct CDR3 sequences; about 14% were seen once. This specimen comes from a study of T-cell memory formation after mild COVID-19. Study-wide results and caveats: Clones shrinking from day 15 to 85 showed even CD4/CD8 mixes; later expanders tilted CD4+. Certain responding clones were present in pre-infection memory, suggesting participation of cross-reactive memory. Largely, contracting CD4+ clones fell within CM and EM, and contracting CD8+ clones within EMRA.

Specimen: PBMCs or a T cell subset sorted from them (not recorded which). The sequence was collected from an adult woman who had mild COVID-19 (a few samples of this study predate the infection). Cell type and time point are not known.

CDR3 protein: CTTEDAPAGNEQFF. CDR3 bases: TGTACCACCGAAGACGCACCCGCTGGCAATGAGCAGTTCTTC. J is TRBJ2-1 and V is TRBV10-3; D is undetermined. From germline, CDR1 is ENHRY and CDR2 SYGVKD. The CDR3 consists of 14 residues.